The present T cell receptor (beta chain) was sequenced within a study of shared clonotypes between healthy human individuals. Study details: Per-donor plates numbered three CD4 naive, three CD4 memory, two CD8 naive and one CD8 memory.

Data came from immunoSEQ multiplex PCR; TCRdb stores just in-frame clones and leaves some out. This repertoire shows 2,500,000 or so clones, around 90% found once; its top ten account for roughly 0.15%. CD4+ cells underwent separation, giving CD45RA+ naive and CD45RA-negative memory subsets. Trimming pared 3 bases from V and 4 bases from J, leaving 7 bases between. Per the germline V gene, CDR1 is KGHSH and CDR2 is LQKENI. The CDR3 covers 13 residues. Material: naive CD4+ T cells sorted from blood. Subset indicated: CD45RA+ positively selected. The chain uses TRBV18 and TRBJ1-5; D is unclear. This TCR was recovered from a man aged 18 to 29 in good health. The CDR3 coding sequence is TGTGCCAGCTCACCTAATGGGAATCAGCCCCAGCATTTT. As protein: CASSPNGNQPQHF. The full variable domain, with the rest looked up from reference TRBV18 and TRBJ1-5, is NAGVMQNPRHLVRRRGQEARLRCSPMKGHSHVYWYRQLPEEGLKFMVYLQKENIIDESGMPKERFSAEFPKEGPSILRIQQVVRGDSAAYFCASSPNGNQPQHFGDGTRLSIL.